The T cell receptor (beta chain) described here comes from a study of shared clonotypes between healthy human individuals (TCRdb year 2020). Regarding the complete study: The cohort included three men and a couple of women between 18 and 49 years of age. For each donor, CD4 naive and CD4 memory were each given three plates, CD8 naive was given two plates, and CD8 memory was given one plate. To estimate repertoire size and how much clonotype sharing occurs between individuals, the study deeply sequenced the blood TCR repertoires of five healthy adults. To increase sequencing depth and limit assay-specific biases, different laboratories used diverse techniques to prepare libraries and sequence TCR repertoires. Between about 0.94 and 8.9 billion PBMCs per donor were obtained by leukapheresis. Overall study results and their limits: Naive subsets generally had larger estimated clonotype richness than memory subsets did. Sharing across several donors was observed for around 5% of naive CD4, under 4% of naive CD8, roughly 2.4% of memory CD4, and roughly 0.4% of memory CD8 clonotypes. Incomplete sequencing was indicated by rarefaction of sorted-subset datasets, despite the large sequencing depth. Based on pairwise subsampling, the degree of clonotype sharing among donors was expected to be affected by sequencing depth. Sampling was limited to blood, and TCR repertoires in tissue likely differ from TCR repertoires in blood. The small number of donors limited the genetic and exposure-history diversity represented. Clonotypes shared by all four sorted-subset donors showed higher generation probabilities than non-shared clonotypes.

Donors were healthy HIV-negative adults with no recently reported acute infections or vaccinations. All donors were Caucasian adults living in Nashville, Tennessee, USA. Magnetic negative selection was used to enrich CD4+ T cells, after which naive cells were positively selected on CD45RA and the negative fraction became the memory subset. Blood was obtained by leukapheresis, after which PBMCs were separated by Ficoll-Histopaque density gradient centrifugation and cryopreserved in liquid nitrogen vapor phase. Analytical flow cytometry was used to check the purity and quantity of each magnetically sorted T cell population. From each sorted fraction, genomic DNA was isolated and quantified by UV absorbance on a Nanodrop 2000c. For CDR1 and CDR2, the germline V gene lists MNHEY and SVGAGI. Between the V and J ends, shortened by 2 bases and 6 bases respectively, the junction contains 9 bases. Its CDR3 holds 13 amino acids, cysteine through phenylalanine. Only the CDR3 portion is preserved as DNA: 39 bases, with reading frame beginning at the first base.

Worth noting for this clone: This receptor's antigen is unknown. Per-base qualities were not stored, and no clone one base away is much larger.

Using the deep immunoSEQ assay, multiplex PCR amplified TCR CDR3 regions from genomic DNA. Genomic DNA extracted from each cell subset was distributed evenly over all wells of several immunoSEQ 96-well plates, and each plate served as one replicate. For sorted subsets, 150 to 250 ng genomic DNA, equal to about 30,000 T cell genomes, was loaded into each replicate PCR. The purified libraries were quantified using a Qubit 3.0 fluorometer, sized with a Bioanalyzer 2100, and then quantified again using the KAPA Library Quantification kit. A separate single-read 150-cycle Illumina NextSeq 550 flow cell was used to sequence each immunoSEQ 96-well plate. Concerning the study's data processing: The immunoSEQ output contained only junctional sequences without quality scores, so filtering could not match that applied to full-length reads. To assign V/J genes and CDR3, sequences were annotated using PyIR, a Python wrapper for IgBLAST v1.9, with IMGT germline references. Reads were removed for weak V/J assignments (E-value above 1e-6), missing CDR3, stop codons, out-of-frame junctions, or ambiguous translated residues. V3J clonotypes were defined as sequences sharing the same inferred V gene, J gene, and CDR3 amino acid sequence. To compute the percentage overlap between repertoires, the number of shared unique clonotypes was divided by the size of the smaller repertoire. Three approaches were used to assess repertoire richness: RTK rarefaction, the Chao1 estimator, and Recon v2.1 estimates of unobserved clonotypes. For all TCRbeta clonotypes obtained by the gDNA method from a few donors, generation probabilities were computed with OLGA. In TCRdb, the immuneACCESS table is reduced to in-frame sequences with V and J assigned. These tables do not hold every clone; where another copy was compared, an unresolved V gene accounts for under half, and the others remain unexplained. V and J calls and clone size are those listed in that table; D and trimming were worked out from the DNA. The sample table lists about 960,000 clones, around three quarters of them with a count of one. The ten largest clones take up over 1.3% of the sample.

The rearrangement combines TRBV6-5 with TRBJ2-3; the D gene identity is not certain. Sequencing was done on a sample of memory CD4+ T cells sorted from blood. According to the study, the label for this sample's cell subset or site signals: CD45RA-negative fraction. This clonotype was sampled from a man younger than 35 in good health. The sequenced DNA: TGTGCCAGCAGTTACCACCCATCCGATACGCAGTATTTT. This codes for CASSYHPSDTQYF.